This T cell receptor beta chain derives from a study of a mutant IDH1 vaccine in newly diagnosed glioma. In the study overall: Treated patients had a mean age of approximately 40 years and an approximately 62% male, roughly 40% female split. Radiotherapy, temozolomide, or both had been given previously, and both were given to most. Findings of the study overall: No link was apparently found between pseudoprogression and changes in top peripheral T cell clonotypes.

Notes on this clone: The antigen is undetermined.

From germline, CDR1 is SGHTA and CDR2 FQGNSA. The CDR3 consists of 13 residues. V dropped 2 bases and J dropped 6 bases, with 10 bases sitting between them. Clones were sequenced by immunoSEQ multiplex PCR, and TCRdb holds only the in-frame ones, with some missing. The sample has roughly 84,000 clones, roughly 80% seen once. Time point noted: baseline, week 1 (first vaccination visit). Treatment specified: pre-vaccination baseline after standard-of-care therapy. Every donor had a new WHO grade 3 or 4 astrocytoma that was IDH1-mutant, with loss of nuclear ATRX. The rearrangement links TRBV7-2 to TRBJ1-1, with D hard to call. Sequencing was performed on PBMCs, taken from a glioma patient treated with radiotherapy, temozolomide or both. This sequence originates from a man in his forties with glioma. Some clones in this sample may be carry-over from other donors' samples. CDR3 protein: CASSLFRLAEAFF. CDR3 DNA sequence: TGTGCCAGCAGCTTATTCCGCCTAGCTGAAGCTTTCTTT.